Sequencing of this T cell receptor (beta chain) was carried out in a study of T cell responses to AZD1222 COVID-19 vaccine. Overall study results and limits: Nearly half of spike-specific TCRs reportedly target unmutated variant regions. Clonal diversity was possibly underestimated, and white British individuals and females predominated among donors. Regions 160-218 and 743-854 dominated among vaccine-associated CD4 TCRs spanning spike. Only 5 or 6 people who got AZD1222 tested seropositive at baseline.

Assay used: immunoSEQ multiplex PCR; TCRdb lists only in-frame clones, some missing. Of 95,000 to 150,000 clones listed, around 87% are singletons. Trimming took 3 bases from V and 0 from J; bases not matched to a gene: 7. The CDR3 contains 16 residues. Germline CDR1 and CDR2: SGHDT and YYEEEE. With respect to this clone: Antigen specificity is unknown.

The clonotype comes from an adult in good health. Sequences were derived from peripheral blood, sampled on day 0 of AZD1222 vaccination. The V and J genes are TRBV5-6 and TRBJ1-2; the match to TRBD1 covers 8 bases. The CDR3 reads CASSSINRGANYGYTF. DNA for the CDR3: TGTGCCAGCAGCTCTATCAACAGGGGGGCTAACTATGGCTACACCTTC.